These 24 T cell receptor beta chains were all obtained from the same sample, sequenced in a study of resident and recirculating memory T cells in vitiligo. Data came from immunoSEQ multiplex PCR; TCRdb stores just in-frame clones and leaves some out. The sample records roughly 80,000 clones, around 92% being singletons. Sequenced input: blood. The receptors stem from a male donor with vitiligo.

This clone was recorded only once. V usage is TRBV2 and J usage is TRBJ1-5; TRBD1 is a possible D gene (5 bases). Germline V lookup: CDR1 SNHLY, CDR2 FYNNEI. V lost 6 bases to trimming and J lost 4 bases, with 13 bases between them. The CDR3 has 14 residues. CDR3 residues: CASRGGLLNQPQHF. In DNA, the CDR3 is TGTGCCAGCAGGGGGGGACTCCTAAATCAGCCCCAGCATTTT. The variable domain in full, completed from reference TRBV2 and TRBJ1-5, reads EPEVTQTPSHQVTQMGQEVILRCVPISNHLYFYWYRQILGQKVEFLVSFYNNEISEKSEIFDDQFSVERPDGSNFTLKIRSTKLEDSAMYFCASRGGLLNQPQHFGDGTRLSIL.

As DNA, the CDR3 is TGTGCCAGCAGACCAAAGTGGGGGGGAAATGCGCCTGGAAACACCATATATTTT. Its translation: CASRPKWGGNAPGNTIYF. The chain uses TRBV7-9 and TRBJ1-3, with D possibly TRBD1 on 5 matching bases. Germline V gene lookup returns CDR1 SEHNR and CDR2 FQNEAQ (reference sequence). V lost 6 bases to trimming and J lost 2 bases, with 23 bases between them. This CDR3 contains 18 residues.

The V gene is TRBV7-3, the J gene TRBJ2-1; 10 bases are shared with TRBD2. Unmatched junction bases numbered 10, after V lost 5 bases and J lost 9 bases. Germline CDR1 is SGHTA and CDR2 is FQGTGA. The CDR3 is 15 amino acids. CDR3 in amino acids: CASSPLAGVLGEQFF. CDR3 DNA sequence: TGTGCCAGCAGCCCTCTAGCGGGAGTTCTGGGTGAGCAGTTCTTC.

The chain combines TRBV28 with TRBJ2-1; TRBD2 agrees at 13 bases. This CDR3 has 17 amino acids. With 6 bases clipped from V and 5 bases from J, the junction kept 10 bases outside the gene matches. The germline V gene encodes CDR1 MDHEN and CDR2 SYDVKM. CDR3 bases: TGTGCCAGCAGGCGAAGGACTAGCGGGAGTTTCAACAATGAGCAGTTCTTC. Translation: CASRRRTSGSFNNEQFF. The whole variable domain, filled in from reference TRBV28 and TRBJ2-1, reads DVKVTQSSRYLVKRTGEKVFLECVQDMDHENMFWYRQDPGLGLRLIYFSYDVKMKEKGDIPEGYSVSREKKERFSLILESASTNQTSMYLCASRRRTSGSFNNEQFFGPGTRLTVL.

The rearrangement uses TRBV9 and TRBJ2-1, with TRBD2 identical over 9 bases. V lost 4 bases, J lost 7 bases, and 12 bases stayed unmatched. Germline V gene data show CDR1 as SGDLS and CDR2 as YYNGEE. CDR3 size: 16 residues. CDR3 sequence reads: CASSPNSGSRKNEQFF. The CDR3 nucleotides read TGTGCCAGCAGCCCGAATAGCGGGAGTCGGAAGAATGAGCAGTTCTTC.

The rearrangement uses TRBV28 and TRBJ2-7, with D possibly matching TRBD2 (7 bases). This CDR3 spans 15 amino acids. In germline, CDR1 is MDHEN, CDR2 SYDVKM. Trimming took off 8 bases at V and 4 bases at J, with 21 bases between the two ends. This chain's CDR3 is CASSTEGGENYEQYF. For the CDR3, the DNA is TGTGCCAGCTCCACCGAGGGGGGGGAGAATTACGAGCAGTACTTC.

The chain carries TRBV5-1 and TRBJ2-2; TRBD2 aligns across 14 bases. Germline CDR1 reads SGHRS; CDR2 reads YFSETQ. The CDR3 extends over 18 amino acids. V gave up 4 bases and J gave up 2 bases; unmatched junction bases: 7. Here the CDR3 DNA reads TGCGCCAGCAGCCTGGGACTAGCGGGGGAACTAAACACCGGGGAGCTGTTTTTT. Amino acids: CASSLGLAGELNTGELFF.

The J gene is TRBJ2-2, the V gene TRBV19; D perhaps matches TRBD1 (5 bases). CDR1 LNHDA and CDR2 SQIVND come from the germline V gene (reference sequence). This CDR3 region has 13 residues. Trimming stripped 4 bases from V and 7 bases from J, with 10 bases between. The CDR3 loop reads CASSTRADGELFF. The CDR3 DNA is TGTGCCAGTAGTACCAGGGCTGACGGGGAGCTGTTTTTT.

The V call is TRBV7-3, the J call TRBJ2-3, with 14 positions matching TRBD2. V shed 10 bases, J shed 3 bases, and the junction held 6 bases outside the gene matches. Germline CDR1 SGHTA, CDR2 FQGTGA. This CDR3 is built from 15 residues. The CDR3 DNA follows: TGTGCCACCTCGACTAGCGGGAGGGCGACAGATACGCAGTATTTT. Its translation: CATSTSGRATDTQYF.

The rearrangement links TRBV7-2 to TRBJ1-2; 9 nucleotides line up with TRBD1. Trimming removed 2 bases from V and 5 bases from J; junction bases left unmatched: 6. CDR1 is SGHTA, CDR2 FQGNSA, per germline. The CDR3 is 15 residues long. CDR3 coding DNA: TGTGCCAGCAGCTTAATGGACAGGGGCTCATATGGCTACACCTTC. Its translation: CASSLMDRGSYGYTF.

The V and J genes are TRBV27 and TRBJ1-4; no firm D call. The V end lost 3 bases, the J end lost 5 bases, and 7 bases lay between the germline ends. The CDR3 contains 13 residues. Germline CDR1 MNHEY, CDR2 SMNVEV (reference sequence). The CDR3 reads CASSLRQNEKLFF. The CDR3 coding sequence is TGTGCCAGCAGTTTGAGGCAGAATGAAAAACTGTTTTTT.

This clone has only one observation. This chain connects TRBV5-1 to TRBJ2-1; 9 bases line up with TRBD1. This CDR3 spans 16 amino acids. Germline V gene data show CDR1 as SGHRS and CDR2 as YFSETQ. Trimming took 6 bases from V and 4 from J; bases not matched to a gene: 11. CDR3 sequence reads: CASTPVQGAIYNEQFF. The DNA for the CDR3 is TGCGCCAGCACCCCCGTACAGGGGGCTATTTACAATGAGCAGTTCTTC.

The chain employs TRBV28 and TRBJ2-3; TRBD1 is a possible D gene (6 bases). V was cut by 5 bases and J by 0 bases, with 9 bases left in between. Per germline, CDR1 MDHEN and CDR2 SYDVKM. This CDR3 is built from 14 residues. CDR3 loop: CASSPGDSTDTQYF. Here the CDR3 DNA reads TGTGCCAGCAGTCCAGGGGATAGCACAGATACGCAGTATTTT.

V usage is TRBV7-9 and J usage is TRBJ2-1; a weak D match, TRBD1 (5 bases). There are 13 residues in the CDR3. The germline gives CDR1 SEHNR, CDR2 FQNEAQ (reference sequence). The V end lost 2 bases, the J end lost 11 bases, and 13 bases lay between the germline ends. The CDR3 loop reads CASSLQGADQQFF. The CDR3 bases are TGTGCCAGCAGCTTACAAGGGGCAGATCAGCAGTTCTTC.

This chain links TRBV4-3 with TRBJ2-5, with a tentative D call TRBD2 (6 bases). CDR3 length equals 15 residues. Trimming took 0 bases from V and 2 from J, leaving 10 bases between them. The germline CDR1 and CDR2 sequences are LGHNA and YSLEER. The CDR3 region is CASSQERGGQETQYF. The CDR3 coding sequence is TGCGCCAGCAGCCAAGAGCGAGGAGGGCAAGAGACCCAGTACTTC.

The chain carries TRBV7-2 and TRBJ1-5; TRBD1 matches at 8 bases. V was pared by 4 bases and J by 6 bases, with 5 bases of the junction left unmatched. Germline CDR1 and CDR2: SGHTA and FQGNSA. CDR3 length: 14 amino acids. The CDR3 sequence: CASSSLTGVQPQHF. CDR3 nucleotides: TGTGCCAGCAGCTCCCTGACAGGGGTTCAGCCCCAGCATTTT.

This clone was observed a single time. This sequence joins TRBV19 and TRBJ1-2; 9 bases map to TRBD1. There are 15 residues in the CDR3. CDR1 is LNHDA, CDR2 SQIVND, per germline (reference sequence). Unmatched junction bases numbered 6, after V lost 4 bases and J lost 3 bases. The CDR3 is CASSRTGALDYGYTF. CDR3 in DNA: TGTGCCAGTAGTAGGACAGGGGCCCTTGACTATGGCTACACCTTC. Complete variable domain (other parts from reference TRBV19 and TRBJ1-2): DGGITQSPKYLFRKEGQNVTLSCEQNLNHDAMYWYRQDPGQGLRLIYYSQIVNDFQKGDIAEGYSVSREKKESFPLTVTSAQKNPTAFYLCASSRTGALDYGYTFGSGTRLTVV.

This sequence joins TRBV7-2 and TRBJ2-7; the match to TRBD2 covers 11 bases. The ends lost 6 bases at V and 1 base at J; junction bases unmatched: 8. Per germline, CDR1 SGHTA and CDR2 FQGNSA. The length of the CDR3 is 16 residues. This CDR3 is CASSRGGLAGSYEQYF. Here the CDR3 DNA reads TGTGCCAGCAGTAGGGGTGGACTAGCGGGTTCCTACGAGCAGTACTTC.

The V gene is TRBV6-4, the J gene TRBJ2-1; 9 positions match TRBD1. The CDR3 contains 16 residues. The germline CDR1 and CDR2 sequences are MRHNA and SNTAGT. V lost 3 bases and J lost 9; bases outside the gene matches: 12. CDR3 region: CASSESVQGASSEQFF. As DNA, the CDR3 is TGTGCCAGCAGTGAATCGGTACAGGGGGCTTCGAGTGAGCAGTTCTTC.

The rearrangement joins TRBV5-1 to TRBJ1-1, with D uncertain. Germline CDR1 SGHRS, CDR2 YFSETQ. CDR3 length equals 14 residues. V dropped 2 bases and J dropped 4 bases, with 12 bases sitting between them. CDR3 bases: TGCGCCAGCAGCTTTACGGGTAGGAGCACTGAAGCTTTCTTT. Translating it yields CASSFTGRSTEAFF.

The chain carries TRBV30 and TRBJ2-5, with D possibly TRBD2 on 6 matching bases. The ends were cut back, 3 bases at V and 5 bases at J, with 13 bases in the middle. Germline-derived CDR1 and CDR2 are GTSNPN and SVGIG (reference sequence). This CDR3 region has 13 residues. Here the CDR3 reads CAWRRPGGETQYF. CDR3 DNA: TGTGCCTGGAGAAGACCTGGGGGGGAGACCCAGTACTTC.

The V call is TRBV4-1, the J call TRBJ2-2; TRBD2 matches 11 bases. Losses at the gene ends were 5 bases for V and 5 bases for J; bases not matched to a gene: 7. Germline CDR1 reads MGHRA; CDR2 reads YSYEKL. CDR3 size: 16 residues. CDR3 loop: CASSGTSGGRTGELFF. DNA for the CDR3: TGCGCCAGCAGCGGGACTAGCGGAGGCCGAACCGGGGAGCTGTTTTTT.

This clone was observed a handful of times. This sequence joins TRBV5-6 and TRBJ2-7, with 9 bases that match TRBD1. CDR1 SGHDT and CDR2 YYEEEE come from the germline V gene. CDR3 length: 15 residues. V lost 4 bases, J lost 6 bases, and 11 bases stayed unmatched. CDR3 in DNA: TGTGCCAGCAGCCCGCGGGGGACAGGGAATCTCGAGCAGTACTTC. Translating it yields CASSPRGTGNLEQYF.

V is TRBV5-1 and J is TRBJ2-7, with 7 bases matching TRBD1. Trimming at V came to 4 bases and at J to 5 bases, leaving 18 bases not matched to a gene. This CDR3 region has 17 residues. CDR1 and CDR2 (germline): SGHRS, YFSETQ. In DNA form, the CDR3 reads TGCGCCAGCAGCCCGTCCGATACCGGGACAGTCGGCCACGAGCAGTACTTC. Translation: CASSPSDTGTVGHEQYF.